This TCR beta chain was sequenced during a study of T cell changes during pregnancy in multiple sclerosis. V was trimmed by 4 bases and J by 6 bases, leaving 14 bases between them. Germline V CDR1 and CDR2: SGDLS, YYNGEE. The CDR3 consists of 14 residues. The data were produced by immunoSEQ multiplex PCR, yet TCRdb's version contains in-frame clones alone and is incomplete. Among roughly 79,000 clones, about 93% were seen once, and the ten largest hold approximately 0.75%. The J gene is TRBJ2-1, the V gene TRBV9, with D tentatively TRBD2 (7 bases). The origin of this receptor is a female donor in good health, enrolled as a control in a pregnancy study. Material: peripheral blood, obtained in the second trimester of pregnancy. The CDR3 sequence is CASSRGRGSNEQFF. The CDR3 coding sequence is TGTGCCAGCAGCCGGGGGAGGGGGTCCAATGAGCAGTTCTTC.